Sequencing of this TCR beta chain was carried out in a study of T-cell memory formation after mild COVID-19. Study-wide points: Memory sampled before infection contained some responding clones, suggesting cross-reactive memory joined. Clones that contracted from day 15 to 85 were balanced CD4/CD8, while later expanders leaned CD4+.

TCRdb re-called the 5' RACE reads through MiXCR, storing one row per CDR3 protein. The sample contains 110,000 to 150,000 distinct CDR3 sequences, about 14% of which appear only once. Trimming left V 5 bases short and J 2 bases short, with 18 bases between. The CDR3 is 15 residues long. From germline, CDR1 is DFQATT and CDR2 SNEGSKA (reference sequence). This clonotype was seen a handful of times. Its antigen is still unknown. Material: PBMCs or a T cell subset sorted from them (not recorded which). V and J are TRBV20-1 and TRBJ1-1, with D tentatively TRBD1 (5 bases). This receptor was obtained from an adult woman who had mild COVID-19 (a few samples of this study predate the infection). Cell type and time point are not known. The CDR3 DNA follows: TGCAGTGCTCCCTCCATGGATGGGGGAAACACTGAAGCTTTCTTT. Translation: CSAPSMDGGNTEAFF.